This T cell receptor beta chain was captured in a study of human T cells and chemical hapten exposure. Study background: Minor volume differences among pooled libraries chiefly drove per-sample TCR yield variation.

Looked up from germline, CDR1 is MNHNS and CDR2 is SASEGT. V shed 4 bases and J shed 1 base, with 6 bases lying between them. The CDR3 is 13 amino acids. This clonotype showed up just a few times. Within the library, unique molecular identifiers were attached to each individual cDNA molecule. Original methodology: Samples ranged from about 23,224 to 690,600 TCRs, with a median of approximately 100,000. TCRdb analysed the RACE reads with MiXCR anew, one entry per CDR3 protein. The V and J calls reflect TCRdb's pipeline rather than the authors' work. The repertoire has roughly 100,000 distinct CDR3 sequences, over 8% of them found once; the top ten carry roughly 3.1%. Indicated time point: healthy volunteer bleed at 2 weeks. RNA extraction used unfractionated whole blood as the source of total RNA.

This sequence was found in a female donor in good health. Some clones in this sample may be carry-over from other donors' samples. Sample: whole blood. The chain links TRBV6-1 to TRBJ2-3; no clear D gene. CDR3 region: CASSGAGTDTQYF. CDR3 coding DNA: TGTGCCAGCAGTGGGGCAGGCACAGATACGCAGTATTTT.